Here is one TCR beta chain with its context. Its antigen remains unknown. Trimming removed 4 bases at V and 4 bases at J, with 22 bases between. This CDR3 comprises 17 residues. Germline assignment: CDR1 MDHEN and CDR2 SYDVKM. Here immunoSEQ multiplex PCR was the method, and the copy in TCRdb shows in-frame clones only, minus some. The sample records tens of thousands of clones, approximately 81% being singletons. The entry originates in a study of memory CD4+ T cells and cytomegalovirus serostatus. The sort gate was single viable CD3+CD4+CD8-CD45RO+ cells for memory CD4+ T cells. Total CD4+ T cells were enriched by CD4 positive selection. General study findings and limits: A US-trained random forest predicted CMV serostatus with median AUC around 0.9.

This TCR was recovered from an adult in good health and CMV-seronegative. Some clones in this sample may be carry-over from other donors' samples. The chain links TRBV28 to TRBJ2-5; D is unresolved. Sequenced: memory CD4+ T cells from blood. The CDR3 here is CASSSRFRYAVPETQYF. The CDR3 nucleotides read TGTGCCAGCAGTTCCCGTTTCCGATACGCGGTCCCAGAGACCCAGTACTTC.